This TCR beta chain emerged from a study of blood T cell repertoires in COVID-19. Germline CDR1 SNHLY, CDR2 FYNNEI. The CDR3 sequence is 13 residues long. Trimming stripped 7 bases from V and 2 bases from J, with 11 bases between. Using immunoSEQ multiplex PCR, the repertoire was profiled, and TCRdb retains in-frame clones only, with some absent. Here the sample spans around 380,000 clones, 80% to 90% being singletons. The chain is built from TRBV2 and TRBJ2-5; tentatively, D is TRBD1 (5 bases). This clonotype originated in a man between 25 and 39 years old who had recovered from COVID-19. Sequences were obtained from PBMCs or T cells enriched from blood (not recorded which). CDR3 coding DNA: TGTGCCAGCATCCGGACAAGACAAGAGACCCAGTACTTC. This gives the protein CASIRTRQETQYF.